The 17 T cell receptor beta chains presented below share a single source sample, sequenced in a study of T cell clonotyping in hematopoietic cell transplantation. Produced via immunoSEQ multiplex PCR; TCRdb's table is partial and in-frame only. The data hold tens of thousands of clones, with approximately 95% observed a single time. This sample's time point: recipient sample about 28 days before transplant, after cytoreduction. The material was peripheral blood mononuclear cells, obtained before stem cell transplant. These receptor sequences come from a woman in her fifties or sixties with acute myeloid leukemia. Some clones in this sample may be carry-over from other donors' samples.

The chain is built from TRBV5-1 and TRBJ2-3, with D hard to call. The germline V gene encodes CDR1 SGHRS and CDR2 YFSETQ. V lost 4 bases, J lost 6 bases, and 12 bases lay in between. The CDR3 runs to 13 residues. CDR3 nucleotides: TGCGCCAGCAGCACGCATGTCAGTGATACGCAGTATTTT. Its translation is CASSTHVSDTQYF.

With respect to this clone: Other DNA sequences within the sample encode an identical CDR3. The J gene is TRBJ2-7, the V gene TRBV11-3, with 10 bases matching TRBD1. The CDR3 runs to 15 residues. Germline V gene lookup returns CDR1 SGHNT and CDR2 YENEEA. The V gene end was trimmed by 1 base and the J gene end by 1 base; junction bases not matched to a gene: 1. CDR3 amino acids: CASSLGQGASYEQYF. CDR3 bases: TGTGCCAGCAGCTTAGGACAGGGGGCTTCCTACGAGCAGTACTTC.

Only one count was recorded for this clone. V and J are TRBV6-1 and TRBJ2-1, with D perhaps being TRBD1 or TRBD2 (5 bases each). Per germline, CDR1 MNHNS and CDR2 SASEGT. Trimming took off 8 bases at V and 10 bases at J, with 21 bases between the two ends. The CDR3 is made up of 14 amino acids. The CDR3 here is CASLSAWGRTEQFF. CDR3 coding DNA: TGTGCCAGCCTAAGCGCTTGGGGACGCACCGAGCAGTTCTTC.

This chain uses TRBV7-2 with TRBJ2-1, with D uncertain. Trimming removed 1 base from V and 6 bases from J, with 10 bases in between. This CDR3 comprises 14 residues. The germline V gene encodes CDR1 SGHTA and CDR2 FQGNSA. The DNA for the CDR3 is TGTGCCAGCAGCTTAGGTTTGCGGCGCAATGAGCAGTTCTTC. Its protein is CASSLGLRRNEQFF.

V gene TRBV27 combines with J gene TRBJ1-2; D is possibly TRBD1 (5 bases). V dropped 2 bases and J dropped 6 bases, with 7 bases sitting between them. The CDR3 is 12 residues long. Germline CDR1 MNHEY, CDR2 SMNVEV (reference sequence). The CDR3 sequence: CASSLRGNGYTF. In DNA, the CDR3 is TGTGCCAGCAGTTTAAGGGGTAATGGCTACACCTTC.

In its sample, this clone was seen once. CDR3 DNA sequence: TGTGCCTGGAGTTTTAGGGAGGGCGGTGAAAAACTGTTTTTT. This encodes CAWSFREGGEKLFF. The chain has TRBV30 and TRBJ1-4; D not resolved. The V gene lost 2 bases and the J gene lost 7 bases, with 14 bases spanning the gap. The length of the CDR3 is 14 residues. Germline V gene data show CDR1 as GTSNPN and CDR2 as SVGIG (reference sequence).

The gene calls are TRBV5-4 and TRBJ2-6; 13 bases line up with TRBD2. The germline gives CDR1 SGHNT, CDR2 YYREEE (reference sequence). V dropped 4 bases and J dropped 4; count of bases not matched to a gene: 14. The CDR3 covers 20 residues. In DNA form, the CDR3 reads TGTGCCAGCAGCATCGGGACTAGCGGGGTTCTACGTTGGGGGGCCAACGTCCTGACTTTC. Its translation: CASSIGTSGVLRWGANVLTF. Full variable domain (missing parts from reference TRBV5-4 and TRBJ2-6): ETGVTQSPTHLIKTRGQQVTLRCSSQSGHNTVSWYQQALGQGPQFIFQYYREEENGRGNFPPRFSGLQFPNYSSELNVNALELDDSALYLCASSIGTSGVLRWGANVLTFGAGSRLTVL.

The genes are TRBV6-5 and TRBJ1-1; maybe TRBD1 (5 bases). The CDR3 covers 13 residues. Trimming removed 4 bases from V and 1 base from J, with 7 bases in between. Looked up from germline, CDR1 is MNHEY and CDR2 is SVGAGI. The CDR3 sequence is CASSLGPNTEAFF. The CDR3 DNA reads as TGTGCCAGCAGTTTGGGGCCGAACACTGAAGCTTTCTTT.

The chain couples TRBV28 to TRBJ1-2, with unresolved D. The CDR3 runs to 12 residues. The germline CDR1 and CDR2 sequences are MDHEN and SYDVKM. V was shortened by 4 bases and J by 5 bases, with 8 bases between the two germline ends. CDR3 nucleotide sequence: TGTGCCAGCAGTTCTGGACGGTATGGCTACACCTTC. The encoded protein is CASSSGRYGYTF.

This sequence joins TRBV30 and TRBJ1-5; D might be TRBD1 (5 bases). V shed 4 bases and J shed 5 bases, with 12 bases lying between them. Germline CDR1 GTSNPN, CDR2 SVGIG (reference sequence). CDR3 length: 13 residues. CDR3 DNA: TGTGCCTGGACCGGTGCGGGACATCAGCCCCAGCATTTT. Protein sequence: CAWTGAGHQPQHF.

The rearrangement joins TRBV5-4 to TRBJ1-1; D call uncertain. Germline CDR1 reads SGHNT; CDR2 reads YYREEE (reference sequence). Between the trimmed V and J ends, which lost 2 bases and 2 bases, there was a span of 7 bases. This CDR3 region has 13 residues. Written as DNA, the CDR3 is TGTGCCAGCAGCTTCTCTCAAAACACTGAAGCTTTCTTT. Its translation is CASSFSQNTEAFF.

The chain recombines TRBV6-5 with TRBJ1-2; possibly TRBD1 for D (6 bases). CDR1 is MNHEY, CDR2 SVGAGI, per germline. CDR3 length: 15 amino acids. The V end was cut by 2 bases, the J end by 8 bases, with 18 bases between. CDR3 sequence: CASSYTQAGGQGYTF. The CDR3 nucleotides read TGTGCCAGCAGTTACACCCAAGCCGGGGGCCAAGGCTACACCTTC.

The chain carries TRBV29-1 and TRBJ1-1, with TRBD1 matching over 9 bases. This CDR3 is built from 13 residues. The germline gives CDR1 SQVTM, CDR2 ANQGSEA. Trimming removed 6 bases from V and 1 base from J; junction bases left unmatched: 3. CDR3 protein: CSVGTGTNTEAFF. In DNA form, the CDR3 reads TGCAGCGTGGGGACAGGGACGAACACTGAAGCTTTCTTT.

The chain combines TRBV28 with TRBJ2-1; 8 bases are a match to TRBD2. The CDR3 spans 17 residues. J lost 7 bases, V lost 6 bases, and 17 bases had no gene match. The germline CDR1 and CDR2 sequences are MDHEN and SYDVKM. CDR3 residues: CASSLVLGPPGGNEQFF. The DNA for the CDR3 is TGTGCCAGCAGCCTGGTCTTGGGGCCCCCGGGGGGGAATGAGCAGTTCTTC.

This chain links TRBV7-9 with TRBJ1-1; D perhaps matches TRBD1 (6 bases). Germline V gene sequence: CDR1 SEHNR, CDR2 FQNEAQ (reference sequence). The CDR3 is 13 amino acids. Between the trimmed V and J ends, which lost 5 bases and 6 bases, there was a span of 13 bases. CDR3 sequence (DNA): TGTGCCAGCAGCCCTAGGACAGTAGCTGAAGCTTTCTTT. Its protein product is CASSPRTVAEAFF.

V usage is TRBV29-1 and J usage is TRBJ2-7; perhaps TRBD1 as D (5 bases). Trimming left V 6 bases short and J 0 bases short, with 12 bases between. This CDR3 comprises 13 residues. Germline V lookup: CDR1 SQVTM, CDR2 ANQGSEA. In DNA form, the CDR3 reads TGCAGCGTACAGCGAGACAGCTCCTACGAGCAGTACTTC. It is translated as CSVQRDSSYEQYF.

This chain uses TRBV6-5 with TRBJ1-1, with D possibly TRBD1 on 5 matching bases. The CDR3 totals 13 residues. Germline-derived CDR1 and CDR2 are MNHEY and SVGAGI. V was shortened by 2 bases and J by 1 base, with 5 bases between the two germline ends. CDR3 region: CASSYQGNTEAFF. DNA of the CDR3: TGTGCCAGCAGTTACCAGGGGAACACTGAAGCTTTCTTT.